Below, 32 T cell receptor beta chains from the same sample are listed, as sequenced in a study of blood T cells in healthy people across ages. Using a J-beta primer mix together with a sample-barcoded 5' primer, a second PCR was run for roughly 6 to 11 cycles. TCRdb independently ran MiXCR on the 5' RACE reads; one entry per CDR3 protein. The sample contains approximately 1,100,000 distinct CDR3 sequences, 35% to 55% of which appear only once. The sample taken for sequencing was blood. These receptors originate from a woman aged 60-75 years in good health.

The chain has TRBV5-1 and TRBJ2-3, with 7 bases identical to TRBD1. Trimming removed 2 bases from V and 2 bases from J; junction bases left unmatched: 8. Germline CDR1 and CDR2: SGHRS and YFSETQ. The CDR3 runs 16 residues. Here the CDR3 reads CASSFGYRGDTDTQYF. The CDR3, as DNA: TGCGCCAGCAGCTTCGGTTACAGGGGTGACACAGATACGCAGTATTTT.

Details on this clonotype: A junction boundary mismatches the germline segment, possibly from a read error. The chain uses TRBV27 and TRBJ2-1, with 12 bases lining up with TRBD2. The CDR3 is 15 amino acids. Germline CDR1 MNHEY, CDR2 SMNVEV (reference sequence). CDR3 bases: TGTGCCAGCAAGGAGTCTAGCGGGGGGGGCAATGAGCGGTTCTTC. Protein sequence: CASKESSGGGNERFF.

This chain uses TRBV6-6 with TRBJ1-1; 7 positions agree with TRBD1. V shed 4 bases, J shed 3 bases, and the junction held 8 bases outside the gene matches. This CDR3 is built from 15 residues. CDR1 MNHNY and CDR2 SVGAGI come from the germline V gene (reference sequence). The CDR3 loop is CASSSPDRSDTEAFF. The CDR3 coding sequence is TGTGCCAGCAGTTCCCCGGACAGGTCGGACACTGAAGCTTTCTTT.

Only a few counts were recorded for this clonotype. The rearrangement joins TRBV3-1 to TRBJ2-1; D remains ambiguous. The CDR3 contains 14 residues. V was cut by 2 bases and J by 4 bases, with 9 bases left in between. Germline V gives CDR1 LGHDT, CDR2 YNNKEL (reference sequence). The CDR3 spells CASSQRAPYNEQFF. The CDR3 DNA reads TGTGCCAGCAGCCAAAGGGCACCTTACAATGAGCAGTTCTTC.

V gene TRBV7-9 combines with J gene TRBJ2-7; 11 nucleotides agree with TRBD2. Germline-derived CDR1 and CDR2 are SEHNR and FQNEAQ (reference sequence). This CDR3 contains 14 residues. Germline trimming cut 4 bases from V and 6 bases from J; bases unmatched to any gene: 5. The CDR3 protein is CASSSTSGKGEQYF. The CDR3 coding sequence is TGTGCCAGCAGCTCGACTAGCGGGAAAGGCGAGCAGTACTTC.

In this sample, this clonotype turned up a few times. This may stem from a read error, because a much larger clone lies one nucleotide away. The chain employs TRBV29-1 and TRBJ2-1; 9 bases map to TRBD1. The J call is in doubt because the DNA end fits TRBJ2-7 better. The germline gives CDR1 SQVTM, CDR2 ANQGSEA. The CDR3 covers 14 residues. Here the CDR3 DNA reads TGCAGCGTACGGGGACAGGGCCCCTACAATGAGCAGTACTTC. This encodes CSVRGQGPYNEQYF.

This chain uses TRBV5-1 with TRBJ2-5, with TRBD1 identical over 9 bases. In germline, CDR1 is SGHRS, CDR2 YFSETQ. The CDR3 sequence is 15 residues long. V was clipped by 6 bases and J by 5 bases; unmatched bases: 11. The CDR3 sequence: CASILGTGRSETQYF. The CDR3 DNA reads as TGCGCCAGCATCCTTGGGACAGGGAGGTCGGAGACCCAGTACTTC.

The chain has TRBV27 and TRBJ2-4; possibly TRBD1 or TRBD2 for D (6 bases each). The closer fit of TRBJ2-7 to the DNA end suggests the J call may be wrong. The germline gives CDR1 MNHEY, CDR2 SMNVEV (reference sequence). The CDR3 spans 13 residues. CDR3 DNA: TGTGCCAGCAGTGTAAAGGGGGGACACGAGCAGTACTTC. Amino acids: CASSVKGGHEQYF.

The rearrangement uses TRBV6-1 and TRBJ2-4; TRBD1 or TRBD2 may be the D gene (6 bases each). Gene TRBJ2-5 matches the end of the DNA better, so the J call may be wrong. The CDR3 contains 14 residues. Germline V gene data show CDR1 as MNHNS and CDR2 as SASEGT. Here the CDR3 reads CASKLQGAGKTQYF. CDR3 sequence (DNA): TGTGCCAGCAAGCTACAGGGTGCGGGGAAGACCCAGTACTTC.

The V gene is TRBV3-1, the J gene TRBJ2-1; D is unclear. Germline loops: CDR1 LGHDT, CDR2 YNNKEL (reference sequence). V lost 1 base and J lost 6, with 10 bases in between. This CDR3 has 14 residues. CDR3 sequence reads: CASSQVSWINEQFF. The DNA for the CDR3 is TGTGCCAGCAGCCAAGTCTCCTGGATCAATGAGCAGTTCTTC.

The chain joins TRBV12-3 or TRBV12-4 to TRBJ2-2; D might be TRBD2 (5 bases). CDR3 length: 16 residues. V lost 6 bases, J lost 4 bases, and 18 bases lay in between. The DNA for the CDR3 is TGTGCCAGCAGCCCACCGCGCGGGTCCTCCACCGGGGAGCTGTTTTTT. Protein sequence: CASSPPRGSSTGELFF.

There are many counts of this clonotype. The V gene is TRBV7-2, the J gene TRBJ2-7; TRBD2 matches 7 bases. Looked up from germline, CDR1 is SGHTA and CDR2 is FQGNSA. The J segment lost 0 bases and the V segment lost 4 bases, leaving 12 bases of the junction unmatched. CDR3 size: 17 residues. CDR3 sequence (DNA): TGTGCCAGCAGCTCGCTCCCTAGCGGTCCCAGCTCCTACGAGCAGTACTTC. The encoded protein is CASSSLPSGPSSYEQYF.

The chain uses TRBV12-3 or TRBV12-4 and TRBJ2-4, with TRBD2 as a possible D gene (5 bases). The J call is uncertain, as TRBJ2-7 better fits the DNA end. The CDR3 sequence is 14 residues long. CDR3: CASSLAGIGGEQYF. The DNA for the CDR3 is TGTGCCAGCAGTTTAGCGGGTATCGGAGGCGAGCAGTACTTC.

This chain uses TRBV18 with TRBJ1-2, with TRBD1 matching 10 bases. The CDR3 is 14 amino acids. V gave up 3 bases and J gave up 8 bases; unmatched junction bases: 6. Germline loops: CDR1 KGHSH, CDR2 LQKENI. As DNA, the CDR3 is TGTGCCAGCTCACCGAGGGACAGGGGCGACGGCTACACCTTC. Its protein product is CASSPRDRGDGYTF. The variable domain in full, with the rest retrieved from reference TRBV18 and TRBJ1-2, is NAGVMQNPRHLVRRRGQEARLRCSPMKGHSHVYWYRQLPEEGLKFMVYLQKENIIDESGMPKERFSAEFPKEGPSILRIQQVVRGDSAAYFCASSPRDRGDGYTFGSGTRLTVV.

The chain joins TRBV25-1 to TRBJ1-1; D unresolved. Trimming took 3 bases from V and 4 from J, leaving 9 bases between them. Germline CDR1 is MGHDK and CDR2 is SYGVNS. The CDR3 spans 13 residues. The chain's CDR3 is CASSDQLITEAFF. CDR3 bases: TGTGCCAGCAGTGACCAGTTGATCACTGAAGCTTTCTTT.

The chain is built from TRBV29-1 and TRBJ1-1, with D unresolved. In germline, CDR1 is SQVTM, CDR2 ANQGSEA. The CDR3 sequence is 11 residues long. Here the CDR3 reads CSPGGVTEAFF. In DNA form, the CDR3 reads TGCAGTCCTGGCGGGGTCACTGAAGCTTTCTTT.

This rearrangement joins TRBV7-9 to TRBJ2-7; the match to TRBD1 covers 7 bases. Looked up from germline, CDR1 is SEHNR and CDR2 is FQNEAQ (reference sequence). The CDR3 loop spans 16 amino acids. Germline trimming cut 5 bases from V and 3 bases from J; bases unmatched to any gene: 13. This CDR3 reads CASSGRVQGEYYEQYF. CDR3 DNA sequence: TGTGCCAGCAGCGGAAGGGTCCAGGGGGAGTACTACGAGCAGTACTTC.

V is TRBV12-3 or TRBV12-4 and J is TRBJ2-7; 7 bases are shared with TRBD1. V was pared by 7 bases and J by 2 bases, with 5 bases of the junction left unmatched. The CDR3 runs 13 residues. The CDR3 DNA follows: TGTGCCAGCACCAAAGGGACAGCCTACGAGCAGTACTTC. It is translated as CASTKGTAYEQYF.

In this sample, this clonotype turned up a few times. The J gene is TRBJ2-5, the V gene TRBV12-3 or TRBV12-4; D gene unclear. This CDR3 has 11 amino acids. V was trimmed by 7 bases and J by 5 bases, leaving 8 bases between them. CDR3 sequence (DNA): TGTGCCAGCACACACGGGGAGACCCAGTACTTC. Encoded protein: CASTHGETQYF.

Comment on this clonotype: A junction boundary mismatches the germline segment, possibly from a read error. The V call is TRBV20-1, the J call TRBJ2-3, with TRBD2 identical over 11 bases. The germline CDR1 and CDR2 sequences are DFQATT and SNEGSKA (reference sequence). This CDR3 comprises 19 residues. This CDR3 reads CNARPGGGSGRALTDLQYF. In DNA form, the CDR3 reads TGCAATGCTAGACCCGGCGGCGGTAGCGGGAGGGCGTTAACAGATCTGCAGTATTTT.

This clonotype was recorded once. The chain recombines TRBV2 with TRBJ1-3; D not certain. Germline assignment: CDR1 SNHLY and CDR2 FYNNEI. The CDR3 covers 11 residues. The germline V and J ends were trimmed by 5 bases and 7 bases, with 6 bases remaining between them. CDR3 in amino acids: CASSTENTIYF. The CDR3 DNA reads TGTGCCAGCAGTACAGAGAACACCATATATTTT.

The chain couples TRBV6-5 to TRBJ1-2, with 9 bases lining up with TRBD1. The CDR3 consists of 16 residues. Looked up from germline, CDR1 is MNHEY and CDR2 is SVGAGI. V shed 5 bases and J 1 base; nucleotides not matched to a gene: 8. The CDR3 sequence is CASSQGQGAFNYGYTF. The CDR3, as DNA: TGTGCCAGCAGTCAGGGACAGGGAGCATTTAACTATGGCTACACCTTC.

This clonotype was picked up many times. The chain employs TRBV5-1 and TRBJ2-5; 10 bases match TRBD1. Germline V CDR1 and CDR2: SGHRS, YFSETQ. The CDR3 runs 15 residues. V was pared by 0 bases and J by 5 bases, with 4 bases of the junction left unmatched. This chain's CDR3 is CASSLGDRGQETQYF. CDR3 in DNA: TGCGCCAGCAGCTTGGGTGACAGGGGGCAGGAGACCCAGTACTTC. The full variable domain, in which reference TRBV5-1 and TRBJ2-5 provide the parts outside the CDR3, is KAGVTQTPRYLIKTRGQQVTLSCSPISGHRSVSWYQQTPGQGLQFLFEYFSETQRNKGNFPGRFSGRQFSNSRSEMNVSTLELGDSALYLCASSLGDRGQETQYFGPGTRLLVL.

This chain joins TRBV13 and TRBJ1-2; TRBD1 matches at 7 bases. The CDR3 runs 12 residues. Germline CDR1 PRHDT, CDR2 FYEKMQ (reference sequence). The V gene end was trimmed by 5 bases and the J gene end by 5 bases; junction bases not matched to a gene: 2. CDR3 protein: CASSTQGYGYTF. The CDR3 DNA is TGTGCCAGCAGCACACAGGGGTATGGCTACACCTTC.

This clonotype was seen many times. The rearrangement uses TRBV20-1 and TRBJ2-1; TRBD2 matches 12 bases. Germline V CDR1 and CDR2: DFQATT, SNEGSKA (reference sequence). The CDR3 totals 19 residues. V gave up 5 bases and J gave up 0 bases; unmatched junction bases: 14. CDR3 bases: TGCAGTGCTTTATCCACCGGCGGACTAGCGGGACTCTCCTACAATGAGCAGTTCTTC. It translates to CSALSTGGLAGLSYNEQFF.

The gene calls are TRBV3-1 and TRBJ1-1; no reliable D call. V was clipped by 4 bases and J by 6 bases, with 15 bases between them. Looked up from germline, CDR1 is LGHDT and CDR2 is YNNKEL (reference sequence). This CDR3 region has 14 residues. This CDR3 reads CASSPTRTAAEAFF. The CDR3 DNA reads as TGTGCCAGCAGCCCAACGAGGACGGCAGCTGAAGCTTTCTTT.

CDR3 bases: TGTGCCAGCAGCCAAATAGCGGGATCAAGCTCCTACAATGAGCAGTTCTTC. Its protein product is CASSQIAGSSSYNEQFF. The rearrangement links TRBV14 to TRBJ2-1, with 8 bases that match TRBD2. Germline CDR1 reads SGHDN; CDR2 reads FVKESK. The CDR3 totals 17 residues. The V gene end was trimmed by 2 bases and the J gene end by 0 bases; junction bases not matched to a gene: 6.

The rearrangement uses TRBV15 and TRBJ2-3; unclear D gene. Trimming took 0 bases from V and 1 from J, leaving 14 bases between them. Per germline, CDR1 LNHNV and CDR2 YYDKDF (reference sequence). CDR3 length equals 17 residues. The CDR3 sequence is CATSRDNKGLRTDTQYF. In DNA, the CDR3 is TGTGCCACCAGCAGAGATAATAAGGGCCTACGCACAGATACGCAGTATTTT.

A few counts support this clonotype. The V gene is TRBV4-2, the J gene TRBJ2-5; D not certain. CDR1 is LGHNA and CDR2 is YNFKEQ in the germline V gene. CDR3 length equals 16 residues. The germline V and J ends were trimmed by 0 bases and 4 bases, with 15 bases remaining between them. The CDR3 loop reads CASSQDGRVMGETQYF. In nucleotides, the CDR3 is TGTGCCAGCAGCCAAGATGGCCGGGTGATGGGAGAGACCCAGTACTTC.

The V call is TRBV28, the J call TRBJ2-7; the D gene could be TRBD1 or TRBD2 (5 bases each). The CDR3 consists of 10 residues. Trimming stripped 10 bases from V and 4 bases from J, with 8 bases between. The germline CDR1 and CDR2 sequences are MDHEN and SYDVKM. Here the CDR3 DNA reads TGTGCCATCGGGACGTACGAGCAGTACTTC. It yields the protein CAIGTYEQYF. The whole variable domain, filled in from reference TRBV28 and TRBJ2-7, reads DVKVTQSSRYLVKRTGEKVFLECVQDMDHENMFWYRQDPGLGLRLIYFSYDVKMKEKGDIPEGYSVSREKKERFSLILESASTNQTSMYLCAIGTYEQYFGPGTRLTVT.

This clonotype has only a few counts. The CDR3 DNA reads TGTGCCAGCAGCTTAGCCCTATCTGAGACCTACGAGCAGTACTTC. Amino acid sequence: CASSLALSETYEQYF. The chain employs TRBV7-9 and TRBJ2-7; D unresolved. From germline, CDR1 is SEHNR and CDR2 FQNEAQ (reference sequence). The CDR3 runs to 15 residues. V was cut by 0 bases and J by 2 bases, with 11 bases left in between. The full variable domain, its missing parts supplied by reference TRBV7-9 and TRBJ2-7, is DTGVSQNPRHKITKRGQNVTFRCDPISEHNRLYWYRQTLGQGPEFLTYFQNEAQLEKSRLLSDRFSAERPKGSFSTLEIQRTEQGDSAMYLCASSLALSETYEQYFGPGTRLTVT.

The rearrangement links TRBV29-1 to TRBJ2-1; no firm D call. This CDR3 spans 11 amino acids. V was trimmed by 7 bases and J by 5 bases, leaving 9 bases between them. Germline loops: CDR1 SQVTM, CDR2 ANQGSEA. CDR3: CSGRPNNEQFF. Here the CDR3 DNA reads TGCAGCGGTCGACCGAACAATGAGCAGTTCTTC.